The present T cell receptor (beta chain) was sequenced within a study of spatial heterogeneity in lung cancer. Study-level information: The authors sequenced available follow-up PBMC samples, taken a median of around 23 months after resection.

Sample time point: blood at routine non-recurrence follow-up after resection. Unsorted whole RNA of tumor, nontumor lung or frozen PBMC was sequenced. There are many counts of this clonotype. This CDR3 contains 13 residues. V was pared by 6 bases and J by 5 bases, with 4 bases of the junction left unmatched. Germline loops: CDR1 DFQATT, CDR2 SNEGSKA (reference sequence). MiXCR, run by TCRdb on the 5' RACE reads, gives a single entry per CDR3 protein. Of around 27,000 distinct CDR3 sequences in the sample, more than 4.5% were seen once. The starting material was PBMCs, obtained at follow-up. The clonotype originates from a female donor with early-stage non-small cell lung cancer. This rearrangement joins TRBV20-1 to TRBJ1-5, with 10 bases matching TRBD1. This CDR3 reads CSARQGADQPQHF. DNA of the CDR3: TGCAGTGCCCGACAGGGGGCTGATCAGCCCCAGCATTTT.